Sequencing of this T cell receptor beta chain was carried out in a study of blood T cell repertoires in COVID-19. Study at large: Acute and convalescent COVID-19 samples came from the United States, Italy and Spain. T cells, B-cell-depleted T cells, or PBMCs provided the cDNA or gDNA that served as material.

Under the authors' procedure: The authors estimated nucleated cell counts from reference gene primer amplification. TCRdb's table, derived via immunoSEQ multiplex PCR, lists solely in-frame clones and lacks some. For V, J and clone size, that table is used; D and trimming come from the DNA. The table includes tens of thousands of clones, about four fifths detected once. Germline CDR1 is SNHLY and CDR2 is FYNNEI. V was trimmed by 1 base and J by 2 bases, leaving 10 bases between them. The CDR3 is 15 amino acids. The sequence derives from a man at least 80 years old with active or convalescent COVID-19. The sample taken for sequencing was peripheral blood. The rearrangement joins TRBV2 to TRBJ2-3, with D possibly matching TRBD2 (6 bases). The CDR3 sequence is CASSEDAGSTDTQYF. Here the CDR3 DNA reads TGTGCCAGCAGTGAAGATGCGGGGTCCACAGATACGCAGTATTTT.